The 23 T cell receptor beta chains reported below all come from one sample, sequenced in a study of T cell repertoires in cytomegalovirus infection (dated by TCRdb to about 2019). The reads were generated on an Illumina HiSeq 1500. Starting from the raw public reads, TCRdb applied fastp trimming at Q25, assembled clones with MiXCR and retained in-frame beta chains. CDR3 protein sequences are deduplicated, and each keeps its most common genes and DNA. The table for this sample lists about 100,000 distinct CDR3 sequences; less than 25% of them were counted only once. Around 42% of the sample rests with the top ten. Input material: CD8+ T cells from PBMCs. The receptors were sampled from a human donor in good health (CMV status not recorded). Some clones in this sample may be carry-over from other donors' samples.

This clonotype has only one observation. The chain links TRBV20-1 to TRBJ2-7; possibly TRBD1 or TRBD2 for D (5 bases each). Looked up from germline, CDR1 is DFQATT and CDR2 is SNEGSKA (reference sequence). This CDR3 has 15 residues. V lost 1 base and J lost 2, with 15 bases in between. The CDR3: CSARAVRDPTYEQYF. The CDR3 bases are TGCAGTGCTAGAGCGGTCCGGGACCCAACCTACGAGCAGTACTTC.

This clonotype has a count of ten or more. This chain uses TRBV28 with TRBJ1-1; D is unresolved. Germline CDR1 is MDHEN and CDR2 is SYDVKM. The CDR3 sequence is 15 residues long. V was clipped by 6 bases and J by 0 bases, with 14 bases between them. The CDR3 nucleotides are TGTGCCAGCAGCGTAAGACGGAGATTGAACACTGAAGCTTTCTTT. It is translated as CASSVRRRLNTEAFF.

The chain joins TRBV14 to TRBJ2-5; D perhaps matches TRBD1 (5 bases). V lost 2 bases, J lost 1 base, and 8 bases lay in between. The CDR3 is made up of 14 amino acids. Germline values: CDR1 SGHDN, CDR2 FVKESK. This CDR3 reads CASSQQGSQETQYF. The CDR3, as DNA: TGTGCCAGCAGCCAACAGGGTTCCCAAGAGACCCAGTACTTC.

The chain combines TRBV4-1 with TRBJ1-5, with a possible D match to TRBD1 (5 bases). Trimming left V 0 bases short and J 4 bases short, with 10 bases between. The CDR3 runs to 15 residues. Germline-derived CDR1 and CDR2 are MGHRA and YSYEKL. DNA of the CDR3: TGCGCCAGCAGCCAAGATGCGGCAGGGAATCAGCCCCAGCATTTT. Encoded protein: CASSQDAAGNQPQHF.

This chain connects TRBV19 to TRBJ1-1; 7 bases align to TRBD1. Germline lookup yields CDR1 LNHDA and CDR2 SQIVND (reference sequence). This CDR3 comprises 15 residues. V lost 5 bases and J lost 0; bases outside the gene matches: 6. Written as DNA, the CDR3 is TGTGCCAGTAGTCCGACAGGGCAAATGAACACTGAAGCTTTCTTT. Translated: CASSPTGQMNTEAFF.

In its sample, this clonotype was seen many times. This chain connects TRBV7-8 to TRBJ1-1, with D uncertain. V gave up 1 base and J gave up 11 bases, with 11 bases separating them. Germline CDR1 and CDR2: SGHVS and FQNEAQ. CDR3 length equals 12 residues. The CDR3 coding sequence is TGTGCCAGCAGCTTAGTGGGATTTGGGGCTTTCTTT. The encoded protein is CASSLVGFGAFF.

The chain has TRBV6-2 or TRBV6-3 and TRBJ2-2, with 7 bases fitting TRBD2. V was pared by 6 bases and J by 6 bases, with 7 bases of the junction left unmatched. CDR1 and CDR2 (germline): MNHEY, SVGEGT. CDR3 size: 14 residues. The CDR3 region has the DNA TGTGCCAGCAGATTCGGACTAGACGCCGGGGAGCTGTTTTTT. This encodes CASRFGLDAGELFF.

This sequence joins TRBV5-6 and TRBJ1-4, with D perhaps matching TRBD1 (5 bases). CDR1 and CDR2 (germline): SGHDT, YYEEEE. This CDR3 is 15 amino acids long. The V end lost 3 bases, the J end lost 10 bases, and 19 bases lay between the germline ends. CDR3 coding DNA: TGTGCCAGCAGCTCGGAGGCGGCGGCAAGGGGAAAACTGTTTTTT. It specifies CASSSEAAARGKLFF.

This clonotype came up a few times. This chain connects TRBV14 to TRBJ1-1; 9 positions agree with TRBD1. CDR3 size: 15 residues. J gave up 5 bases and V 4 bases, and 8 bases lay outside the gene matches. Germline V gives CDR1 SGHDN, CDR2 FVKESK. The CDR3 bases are TGTGCCAGCAGCCCCTGGACAGGGGAGAGGACTGAAGCTTTCTTT. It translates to CASSPWTGERTEAFF.

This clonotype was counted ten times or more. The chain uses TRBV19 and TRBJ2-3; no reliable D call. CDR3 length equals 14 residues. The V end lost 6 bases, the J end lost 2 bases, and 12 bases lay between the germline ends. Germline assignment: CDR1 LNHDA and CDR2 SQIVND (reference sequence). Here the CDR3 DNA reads TGTGCCAGTAGCATACCGAGGCTCACAGATACGCAGTATTTT. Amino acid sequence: CASSIPRLTDTQYF.

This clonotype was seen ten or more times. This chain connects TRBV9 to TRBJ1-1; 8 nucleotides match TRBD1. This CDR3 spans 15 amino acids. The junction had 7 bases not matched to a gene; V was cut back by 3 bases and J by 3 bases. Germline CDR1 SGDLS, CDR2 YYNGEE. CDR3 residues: CASSGGTGGYTEAFF. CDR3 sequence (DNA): TGTGCCAGCAGCGGCGGGACAGGAGGTTACACTGAAGCTTTCTTT. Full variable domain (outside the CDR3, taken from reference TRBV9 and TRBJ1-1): DSGVTQTPKHLITATGQRVTLRCSPRSGDLSVYWYQQSLDQGLQFLIQYYNGEERAKGNILERFSAQQFPDLHSELNLSSLELGDSALYFCASSGGTGGYTEAFFGQGTRLTVV.

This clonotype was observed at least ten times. CDR3 residues: CASSPDSSVGYTF. The CDR3 DNA is TGTGCCAGCTCCCCCGACAGTTCGGTTGGCTACACCTTC. V usage is TRBV7-3 and J usage is TRBJ1-2, with D possibly matching TRBD1 (5 bases). Germline CDR1 reads SGHTA; CDR2 reads FQGTGA. There are 13 residues in the CDR3. The V end was cut by 8 bases, the J end by 7 bases, with 17 bases between.

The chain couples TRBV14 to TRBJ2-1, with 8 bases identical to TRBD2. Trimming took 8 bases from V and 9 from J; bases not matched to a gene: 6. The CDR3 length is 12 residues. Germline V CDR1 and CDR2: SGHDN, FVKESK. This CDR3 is CASSRGGSEQFF. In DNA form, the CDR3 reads TGTGCCAGCTCCCGGGGGGGTAGTGAGCAGTTCTTC.

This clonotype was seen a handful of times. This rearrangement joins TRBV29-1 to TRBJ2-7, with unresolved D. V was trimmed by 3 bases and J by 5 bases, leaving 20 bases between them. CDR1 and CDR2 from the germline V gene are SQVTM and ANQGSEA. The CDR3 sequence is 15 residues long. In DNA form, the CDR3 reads TGCAGCGTTGATTTGGGCCTAGAAGGAAGGAACGAGCAGTACTTC. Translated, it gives CSVDLGLEGRNEQYF.

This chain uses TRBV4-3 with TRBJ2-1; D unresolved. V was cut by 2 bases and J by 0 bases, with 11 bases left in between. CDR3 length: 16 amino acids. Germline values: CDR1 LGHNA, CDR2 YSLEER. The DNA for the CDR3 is TGCGCCAGCAGCCAATGGTCCATACCCTCCTACAATGAGCAGTTCTTC. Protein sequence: CASSQWSIPSYNEQFF.

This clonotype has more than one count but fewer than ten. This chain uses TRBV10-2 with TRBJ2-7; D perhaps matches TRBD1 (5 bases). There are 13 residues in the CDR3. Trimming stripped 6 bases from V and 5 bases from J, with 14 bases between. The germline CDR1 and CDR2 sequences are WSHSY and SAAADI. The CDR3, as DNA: TGCGCCAGCAGGGCCATTCAAGGGGACGAGCAGTACTTC. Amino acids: CASRAIQGDEQYF.

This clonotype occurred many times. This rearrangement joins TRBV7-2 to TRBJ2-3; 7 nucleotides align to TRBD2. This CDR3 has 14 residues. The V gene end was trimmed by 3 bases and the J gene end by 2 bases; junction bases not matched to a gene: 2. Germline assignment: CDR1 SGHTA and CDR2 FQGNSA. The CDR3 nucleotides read TGTGCCAGCAGCTTCCGGGACTACACAGATACGCAGTATTTT. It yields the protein CASSFRDYTDTQYF.

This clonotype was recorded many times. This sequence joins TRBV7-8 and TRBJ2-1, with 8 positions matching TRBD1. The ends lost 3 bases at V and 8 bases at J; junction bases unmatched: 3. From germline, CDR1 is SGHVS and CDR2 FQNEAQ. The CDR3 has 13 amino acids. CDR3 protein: CASSFPGGDEQFF. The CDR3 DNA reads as TGTGCCAGCAGCTTTCCAGGGGGCGATGAGCAGTTCTTC.

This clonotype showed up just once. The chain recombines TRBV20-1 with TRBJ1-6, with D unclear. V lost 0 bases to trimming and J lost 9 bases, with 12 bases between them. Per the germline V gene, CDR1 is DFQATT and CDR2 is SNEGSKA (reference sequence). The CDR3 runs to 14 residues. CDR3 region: CSARDFKDVSPLHF. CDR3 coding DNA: TGCAGTGCTAGAGATTTCAAGGACGTTTCACCCCTCCACTTT.

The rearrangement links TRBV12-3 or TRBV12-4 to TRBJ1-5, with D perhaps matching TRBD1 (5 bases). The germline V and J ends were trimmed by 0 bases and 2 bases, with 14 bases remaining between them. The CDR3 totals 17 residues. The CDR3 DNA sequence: TGTGCCAGCAGTTTAGCAATGCGTCGAGGGGGCAATCAGCCCCAGCATTTT. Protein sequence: CASSLAMRRGGNQPQHF.

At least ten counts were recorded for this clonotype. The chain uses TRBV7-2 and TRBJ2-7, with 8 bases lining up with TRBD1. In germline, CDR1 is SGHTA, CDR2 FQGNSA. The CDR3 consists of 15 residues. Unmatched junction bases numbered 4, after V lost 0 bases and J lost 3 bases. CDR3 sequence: CASSLAQGAGYEQYF. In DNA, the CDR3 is TGTGCCAGCAGCTTAGCCCAGGGGGCTGGCTACGAGCAGTACTTC. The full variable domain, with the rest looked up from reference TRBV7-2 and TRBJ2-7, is GAGVSQSPSNKVTEKGKDVELRCDPISGHTALYWYRQSLGQGLEFLIYFQGNSAPDKSGLPSDRFSAERTGGSVSTLTIQRTQQEDSAVYLCASSLAQGAGYEQYFGPGTRLTVT.

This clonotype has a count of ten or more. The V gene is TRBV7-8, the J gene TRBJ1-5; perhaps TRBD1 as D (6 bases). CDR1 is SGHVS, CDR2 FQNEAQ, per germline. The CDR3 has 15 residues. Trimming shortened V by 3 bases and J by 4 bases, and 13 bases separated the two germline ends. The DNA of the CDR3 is TGTGCCAGCAGCTTTGAGAGGGGGGAAAATCAGCCCCAGCATTTT. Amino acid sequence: CASSFERGENQPQHF.

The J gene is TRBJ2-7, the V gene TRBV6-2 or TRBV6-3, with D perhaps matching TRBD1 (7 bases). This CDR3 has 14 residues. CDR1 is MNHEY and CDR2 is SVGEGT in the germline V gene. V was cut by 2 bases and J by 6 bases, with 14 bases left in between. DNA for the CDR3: TGTGCCAGCAGTTACGCGGCAGGGGGGACCGAGCAGTACTTC. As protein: CASSYAAGGTEQYF.